This T cell receptor (beta chain) was recovered during a study of cytomegalovirus exposure and HLA in healthy donors. This clone was found a few times. What it binds is unknown. CDR3 size: 15 residues. The germline V gene encodes CDR1 SGHTA and CDR2 FQGNSA. With 5 bases clipped from V and 3 bases from J, the junction kept 5 bases outside the gene matches. Vbeta (60) and Jbeta (13) primers were used in the PCR. Original methodology: As a later analysis found, there were 78 million or so unique TCR beta chains, of which some 10 million were shared. Produced via immunoSEQ multiplex PCR; TCRdb's table is partial and in-frame only. D and trimming come from the DNA, and the V and J calls and clone size come from that table. There are some 120,000 clones in the sample; about 81% occur only once, and 2.9% lies in the top ten. Study-level points and caveats: A later analysis reported that several of the most significant clusters appeared to be linked to common viral pathogens, among them Epstein-Barr virus. Most CMV-associated TCR beta chains appeared HLA-restricted in a later analysis. Some highly shared sequence variants likely arose as a pipeline artifact.

This TCR came from a woman aged 40 to 49 in good health and CMV-seropositive. The V call is TRBV7-2, the J call TRBJ1-2, with 11 bases identical to TRBD1. Sequencing was performed on PBMCs. CDR3 loop: CASSPDRGQDYGYTF. The CDR3 DNA reads as TGTGCCAGCAGCCCGGACAGGGGGCAGGACTATGGCTACACCTTC.